The entry below describes one T cell receptor beta chain. This record comes from a study of blood T cell repertoires in COVID-19. About the study: Italy, Spain and the United States were the sources of the convalescent and acute COVID-19 samples. Nucleic acid was either cDNA or gDNA, and it came from T cells, B-cell-depleted T cells, or PBMCs.

CDR1 is SNHLY and CDR2 is FYNNEI in the germline V gene. CDR3 length: 11 residues. Trimming cost V 10 bases and J 7 bases, with 13 bases left between them. In the authors' methods: For nucleated cells, counts were estimated from reference gene primer amplification. Sequencing was performed with immunoSEQ multiplex PCR; in TCRdb, only in-frame clones are kept and a portion is missing. V and J calls plus clone size are reproduced from that table; the DNA served to infer D and trimming. The sample contains about 140,000 clones, roughly 90% of which appear only once. The rearrangement links TRBV2 to TRBJ2-5; perhaps TRBD2 as D (6 bases). Sequencing input: peripheral blood. The TCR comes from a man between 70 and 80 years old with acute or convalescent COVID-19. CDR3 bases: TGTGCCATCGGCGGGGCGCGGACCCAGTACTTC. It is translated as CAIGGARTQYF.